This T cell receptor beta chain was retrieved from a study of T cell responses to AZD1222 COVID-19 vaccine. Study overall: Second-dose recipients at about 4 or about 12 weeks were treated as one pooled group. Study-level findings and limits: Nearly half of spike-specific TCRs reportedly target variant regions that are unmutated in the B.1.351 and B.1.1.7 variants.

The CDR3 runs 16 residues. Trimming left V 5 bases short and J 4 bases short, with 20 bases between. Per the germline V gene, CDR1 is LGHNT and CDR2 is FRNRAP. Remarks on this clone: Its antigen is unknown.

Sequencing used immunoSEQ multiplex PCR; TCRdb keeps in-frame clones, though not all of them. The profile shows about 72,000 clones, around 87% of them singletons. The sample in question was peripheral blood, obtained on day 0 of AZD1222 vaccination. The receptor was isolated from an adult in good health. This sequence joins TRBV12-5 and TRBJ1-2; possibly TRBD1 for D (6 bases). The chain's CDR3 is CASGISRDTKPYGYTF. As DNA, the CDR3 is TGTGCTAGTGGTATCAGCCGGGACACTAAACCCTATGGCTACACCTTC.